The 30 T cell receptor beta chains listed next were all sequenced from one sample in a study of CD8+ T cells in alopecia areata. The authors extracted RNA and reverse transcribed it into cDNA as the sequencing template. Profiling relied on immunoSEQ multiplex PCR, and the TCRdb table lists in-frame clones only, not all of them. In the table there are 140,000 to 150,000 clones, 62% of which are singletons. Sequenced material: CD8+ T cells sorted from blood. These receptors were collected from a human donor in good health.

CDR3 sequence reads: CSVEGGGLAGFSTDTQYF. CDR3 in DNA: TGCAGCGTTGAAGGTGGAGGACTAGCGGGCTTTAGCACAGATACGCAGTATTTT. V gene TRBV29-1 combines with J gene TRBJ2-3, with 11 bases identical to TRBD2. The CDR3 has 18 residues. J gave up 0 bases and V 1 base, and 9 bases lay outside the gene matches. Germline CDR1 reads SQVTM; CDR2 reads ANQGSEA.

The chain has TRBV5-1 and TRBJ2-7; the D is unclear. Germline values: CDR1 SGHRS, CDR2 YFSETQ. The CDR3 contains 14 residues. The V gene lost 4 bases and the J gene lost 0 bases, with 11 bases spanning the gap. The CDR3: CASSLGFDSYEQYF. Written as DNA, the CDR3 is TGCGCCAGCAGCCTCGGGTTCGACTCCTACGAGCAGTACTTC.

The CDR3 region is CAIRPSGRALTGELFF. CDR3 bases: TGTGCCATCAGACCTAGCGGGAGGGCCCTAACCGGGGAGCTGTTTTTT. The V and J genes are TRBV10-3 and TRBJ2-2, with 12 bases fitting TRBD2. The CDR3 runs to 16 residues. V shed 6 bases and J 5 bases; nucleotides not matched to a gene: 7. CDR1 ENHRY and CDR2 SYGVKD come from the germline V gene.

The rearrangement joins TRBV29-1 to TRBJ2-3; D remains ambiguous. The V gene lost 4 bases and the J gene lost 6 bases, with 8 bases spanning the gap. The CDR3 runs to 11 residues. Per the germline V gene, CDR1 is SQVTM and CDR2 is ANQGSEA. CDR3 in amino acids: CSVGFGDTQYF. In nucleotides, the CDR3 is TGCAGCGTTGGGTTCGGGGATACGCAGTATTTT.

The chain is built from TRBV4-1 and TRBJ2-2; tentatively, D is TRBD2 (6 bases). Trimming removed 5 bases at V and 6 bases at J, with 16 bases between. This CDR3 contains 15 residues. Germline lookup yields CDR1 MGHRA and CDR2 YSYEKL. The CDR3 bases are TGCGCCAGCAGCTTCAGACTAGGTTTATCCGGGGAGCTGTTTTTT. Encoded protein: CASSFRLGLSGELFF.

The rearrangement links TRBV7-9 to TRBJ1-1; D is ambiguous. This CDR3 spans 14 amino acids. V lost 3 bases and J lost 1, with 9 bases in between. Per germline, CDR1 SEHNR and CDR2 FQNEAQ (reference sequence). The CDR3 sequence: CASSFPGQNTEAFF. The CDR3 DNA reads as TGTGCCAGCAGCTTCCCGGGCCAGAACACTGAAGCTTTCTTT.

J is TRBJ2-7 and V is TRBV11-2; a possible D gene is TRBD2 (5 bases). CDR3 length equals 10 residues. V lost 8 bases, J lost 6 bases, and 8 bases lay in between. Looked up from germline, CDR1 is SGHAT and CDR2 is FQNNGV. The CDR3 protein is CASSRGEQYF. CDR3 sequence (DNA): TGTGCCAGCTCCCGGGGCGAGCAGTACTTC.

V gene TRBV30 combines with J gene TRBJ1-5; D not resolved. V was cut by 2 bases and J by 1 base, with 6 bases left in between. CDR3 length: 13 residues. Germline lookup yields CDR1 GTSNPN and CDR2 SVGIG (reference sequence). CDR3 in amino acids: CAWSRTSNQPQHF. The CDR3, as DNA: TGTGCCTGGAGTCGGACGAGCAATCAGCCCCAGCATTTT.

There are a few counts of this clone. This chain uses TRBV28 with TRBJ2-4; the match to TRBD2 covers 10 bases. Germline CDR1 reads MDHEN; CDR2 reads SYDVKM. Trimming removed 6 bases from V and 0 bases from J; junction bases left unmatched: 14. The CDR3 runs 19 residues. CDR3 coding DNA: TGTGCCAGCAGCCTCCCCGAAGCGGGAGGGATCCTAGCCAAAAACATTCAGTACTTC. Protein: CASSLPEAGGILAKNIQYF. Drawing the rest from reference TRBV28 and TRBJ2-4, the complete variable domain is DVKVTQSSRYLVKRTGEKVFLECVQDMDHENMFWYRQDPGLGLRLIYFSYDVKMKEKGDIPEGYSVSREKKERFSLILESASTNQTSMYLCASSLPEAGGILAKNIQYFGAGTRLSVL.

The chain recombines TRBV10-1 with TRBJ2-7; the match to TRBD1 covers 7 bases. Germline V lookup: CDR1 WNHNN, CDR2 SYGVQD (reference sequence). V lost 4 bases to trimming and J lost 0 bases; unmatched junction nucleotides: 6. The CDR3 loop spans 15 amino acids. CDR3 protein: CASSGGQVSSYEQYF. CDR3 DNA: TGCGCCAGCAGTGGAGGACAGGTGAGCTCCTACGAGCAGTACTTC.

The chain links TRBV7-6 to TRBJ2-3; 7 nucleotides line up with TRBD2. Unmatched junction bases numbered 9, after V lost 5 bases and J lost 4 bases. The CDR3 is 15 amino acids. Per the germline V gene, CDR1 is SGHVS and CDR2 is FNYEAQ. Here the CDR3 reads CASSTPGGPPDTQYF. The CDR3 DNA sequence: TGTGCCAGCAGCACGCCGGGAGGTCCTCCAGATACGCAGTATTTT.

The rearrangement uses TRBV9 and TRBJ1-5; D is perhaps TRBD1 (6 bases). V was clipped by 4 bases and J by 7 bases, with 12 bases between them. CDR1 and CDR2 from the germline V gene are SGDLS and YYNGEE. This CDR3 comprises 13 residues. The CDR3 is CASSPGQSQPQHF. CDR3 nucleotides: TGTGCCAGCAGCCCTGGACAGTCCCAGCCCCAGCATTTT.

The rearrangement uses TRBV30 and TRBJ1-5, with D unclear. Germline V CDR1 and CDR2: GTSNPN, SVGIG (reference sequence). The V end was cut by 3 bases, the J end by 1 base, with 7 bases between. The CDR3 covers 13 residues. CDR3 region: CAWRGGSNQPQHF. The CDR3, as DNA: TGTGCCTGGAGGGGAGGGAGCAATCAGCCCCAGCATTTT.

This rearrangement joins TRBV7-3 to TRBJ2-7; D unresolved. The length of the CDR3 is 15 residues. The V gene lost 2 bases and the J gene lost 0 bases, with 11 bases spanning the gap. Germline CDR1 SGHTA, CDR2 FQGTGA. CDR3 DNA sequence: TGTGCCAGCAGCTTAGACCTAGTCGACTCCTACGAGCAGTACTTC. Residues: CASSLDLVDSYEQYF.

The chain joins TRBV4-2 to TRBJ1-1; D remains unclear. Germline V lookup: CDR1 LGHNA, CDR2 YNFKEQ. The CDR3 extends over 14 amino acids. V lost 1 base and J lost 0, with 6 bases in between. The CDR3 DNA is TGTGCCAGCAGCCAAGGGGATTTGAACACTGAAGCTTTCTTT. The encoded protein is CASSQGDLNTEAFF.

The chain recombines TRBV7-9 with TRBJ2-6, with D perhaps TRBD1 (6 bases). The CDR3 consists of 16 residues. In germline, CDR1 is SEHNR, CDR2 FQNEAQ (reference sequence). V gave up 5 bases and J gave up 2 bases, with 13 bases separating them. The CDR3 here is CASSPNTGPGANVLTF. CDR3 bases: TGTGCCAGCAGCCCTAATACAGGGCCTGGGGCCAACGTCCTGACTTTC.

This CDR3 is CSVERRGQSIEAFF. The CDR3 DNA sequence: TGCAGCGTTGAAAGGCGAGGACAGAGCATTGAAGCTTTCTTT. The chain employs TRBV29-1 and TRBJ1-1; D might be TRBD1 (6 bases). The CDR3 has 14 amino acids. V lost 2 bases and J 7 bases, leaving 17 bases between the germline ends. Germline CDR1 reads SQVTM; CDR2 reads ANQGSEA.

There are a few counts of this clone. The CDR3 DNA reads as TGCAGCGTTGATAGCGGGAGAGAGCAGTACTTC. Residues: CSVDSGREQYF. This sequence joins TRBV29-1 and TRBJ2-7, with TRBD2 identical over 9 bases. The V and J ends lost 3 bases and 7 bases, in that order; junction bases with no gene match: 1. From germline, CDR1 is SQVTM and CDR2 ANQGSEA. The CDR3 runs to 11 residues.

The chain is built from TRBV19 and TRBJ2-1; 7 positions match TRBD2. The CDR3 has 13 amino acids. The ends lost 6 bases at V and 3 bases at J; junction bases unmatched: 2. From germline, CDR1 is LNHDA and CDR2 SQIVND (reference sequence). Written as DNA, the CDR3 is TGTGCCAGTAGCGGGAGGTTCTACAATGAGCAGTTCTTC. Translated, it gives CASSGRFYNEQFF. The variable domain in full, completed from reference TRBV19 and TRBJ2-1, reads DGGITQSPKYLFRKEGQNVTLSCEQNLNHDAMYWYRQDPGQGLRLIYYSQIVNDFQKGDIAEGYSVSREKKESFPLTVTSAQKNPTAFYLCASSGRFYNEQFFGPGTRLTVL.

The CDR3 protein is CASSRNSGGETQYF. Here the CDR3 DNA reads TGTGCCAGCAGCCGCAATTCGGGGGGAGAGACCCAGTACTTC. The V and J genes are TRBV7-2 and TRBJ2-5; 7 nucleotides match TRBD2. Per germline, CDR1 SGHTA and CDR2 FQGNSA. V was clipped by 5 bases and J by 4 bases; unmatched bases: 7. The CDR3 covers 14 residues. Combining the CDR3 with reference TRBV7-2 and TRBJ2-5 gives the whole variable domain GAGVSQSPSNKVTEKGKDVELRCDPISGHTALYWYRQSLGQGLEFLIYFQGNSAPDKSGLPSDRFSAERTGGSVSTLTIQRTQQEDSAVYLCASSRNSGGETQYFGPGTRLLVL.

The V gene is TRBV7-9, the J gene TRBJ2-7; D possibly corresponds to TRBD2 (5 bases). Germline CDR1 reads SEHNR; CDR2 reads FQNEAQ (reference sequence). V shed 4 bases and J shed 1 base, with 8 bases lying between them. The CDR3 has 13 residues. The CDR3 sequence: CASSSRVSYEQYF. The DNA for the CDR3 is TGTGCCAGCAGCTCGAGGGTTTCCTACGAGCAGTACTTC.

The chain links TRBV25-1 to TRBJ2-3; 7 bases line up with TRBD2. In germline, CDR1 is MGHDK, CDR2 SYGVNS. The V segment lost 4 bases and the J segment 4 bases; nucleotides outside the gene matches: 5. There are 14 residues in the CDR3. CDR3 region: CASSVGAGADTQYF. The CDR3 DNA sequence: TGTGCCAGCAGTGTTGGGGCGGGGGCAGATACGCAGTATTTT.

A few counts support this clone. The rearrangement links TRBV25-1 to TRBJ2-3, with TRBD2 matching 8 bases. There are 14 residues in the CDR3. After removal of 7 bases from V and 6 bases from J, the junction contained 9 bases not matched to a gene. The germline V gene encodes CDR1 MGHDK and CDR2 SYGVNS. CDR3 in DNA: TGTGCCAGCAACTTAGCGGGAACAGGGGATACGCAGTATTTT. This translates into CASNLAGTGDTQYF.

The chain joins TRBV2 to TRBJ1-1; D is unclear. This CDR3 comprises 12 residues. Germline CDR1 and CDR2: SNHLY and FYNNEI. V lost 6 bases to trimming and J lost 4 bases, with 9 bases between them. The DNA for the CDR3 is TGTGCCAGCAGACCCAGTAGCACTGAAGCTTTCTTT. Its translation is CASRPSSTEAFF.

This rearrangement joins TRBV5-6 to TRBJ2-1; D gene unclear. V lost 4 bases, J lost 0 bases, and 8 bases lay in between. Germline V gene data show CDR1 as SGHDT and CDR2 as YYEEEE. This CDR3 contains 14 residues. The CDR3 DNA sequence: TGTGCCAGCAGCCCCGGAAACTCCTACAATGAGCAGTTCTTC. Translation gives CASSPGNSYNEQFF.

This clone showed up just a few times. The rearrangement joins TRBV11-2 to TRBJ2-7; D not certain. Trimming left V 6 bases short and J 2 bases short, with 2 bases between. The CDR3 sequence is 10 residues long. Germline assignment: CDR1 SGHAT and CDR2 FQNNGV. DNA for the CDR3: TGTGCCAGCAGGGCCTACGAGCAGTACTTC. Its protein is CASRAYEQYF.

This sequence joins TRBV10-2 and TRBJ2-1, with 10 bases that match TRBD2. This CDR3 contains 18 residues. V lost 3 bases, J lost 8 bases, and 16 bases stayed unmatched. Germline V gives CDR1 WSHSY, CDR2 SAAADI. CDR3 region: CASSDDIFTSGNPHEQFF. CDR3 in DNA: TGCGCCAGCAGTGATGATATCTTTACTAGCGGGAATCCCCATGAGCAGTTCTTC.

The V call is TRBV29-1, the J call TRBJ1-1; D is perhaps TRBD1 (5 bases). V was cut by 4 bases and J by 1 base, with 16 bases left in between. The germline CDR1 and CDR2 sequences are SQVTM and ANQGSEA. The CDR3 totals 15 residues. The CDR3 spells CSVAGTEDRNTEAFF. The CDR3 region has the DNA TGCAGCGTTGCCGGGACGGAAGATCGGAACACTGAAGCTTTCTTT.

The chain joins TRBV11-2 to TRBJ1-2; D may be TRBD1 (6 bases). V dropped 5 bases and J dropped 6 bases, with 16 bases sitting between them. Germline-derived CDR1 and CDR2 are SGHAT and FQNNGV. The CDR3 length is 14 residues. The CDR3 DNA reads TGTGCCAGCAGCATACAGGGTATCCCCCATGGCTACACCTTC. Translated: CASSIQGIPHGYTF.

This clone turned up a few times. The genes are TRBV7-9 and TRBJ2-1; 9 bases are shared with TRBD2. Germline V gene data show CDR1 as SEHNR and CDR2 as FQNEAQ (reference sequence). J gave up 7 bases and V 5 bases, and 9 bases lay outside the gene matches. This CDR3 is built from 15 residues. CDR3 bases: TGTGCCAGCAGCCCATGGACTAGCGCCGAGAATGAGCAGTTCTTC. This gives the protein CASSPWTSAENEQFF.